The following is a T cell receptor (beta chain) sequence with its context. Its antigen is undetermined. Given the absence of the conserved phenylalanine or tryptophan at the CDR3 end, a read error is likely. This entry is derived from a study of tumor-infiltrating lymphocytes in primary liver carcinoma. Study-level points and caveats: No more than about 8-24% of top clones could be seen in all five tumor regions. Tumors significantly exceeded blood in top-250-clone fraction (p = 0.039).

Using a constant-region primer together with ProtoScript II reverse transcriptase, TCR beta cDNA was made from roughly 500 ng of total RNA. Library construction for TCR beta comprised three nested multiplex PCR rounds performed with slightly modified ARM-PCR. With TRBV1-TRBV30 forward primers and a C-beta reverse primer, the first two PCR rounds were run for approximately 10 cycles each. TCRdb reanalysed the multiplex PCR reads using MiXCR and keeps one entry per CDR3 protein. Altogether some 180,000 distinct CDR3 sequences are present, around 85% being singletons, with the ten largest covering over 15%. V trimming: 9 bases; J trimming: 4 bases; junction bases outside the gene matches: 10. This CDR3 contains 14 residues. DNA and RNA were both co-extracted from about 19-30 mg of bulk tissue that had not been sorted. Every tumor specimen contained over 80% viable tumor cells.

The sequenced material came from tumor tissue from primary liver carcinoma. This chain joins TRBV12-3 or TRBV12-4 and TRBJ2-7, with TRBD2 matching 9 bases. The clonotype was recovered from a man between 35 and 55 years old with primary liver carcinoma and hepatitis B virus infection. The CDR3: CASTAGTSPYEQYI. In DNA, the CDR3 is TGTGCCAGTACCGCCGGGACTAGCCCTTACGAGCAGTACATC.